The 16 T cell receptor beta chains presented below share a single source sample, sequenced in a study of patients and donors after allogeneic stem cell transplantation. TCRdb fed the RT-PCR reads into MiXCR, producing one record per CDR3 protein. The data contain approximately 2,500 distinct CDR3 sequences, under 20% of them singletons. The sequencing sample was made of blood, either unsorted or a sorted T cell fraction (not recorded which). The receptors originated from a human donor who was either an allogeneic HSCT recipient or a stem cell or donor lymphocyte infusion donor (not recorded which). It is not recorded whose cells these are; they may come from a transplant donor.

This rearrangement joins TRBV6-2 or TRBV6-3 to TRBJ2-7, with 7 bases aligning to TRBD2. V shed 2 bases and J 3 bases; nucleotides not matched to a gene: 7. This CDR3 is 15 amino acids long. CDR1 MNHEY and CDR2 SVGEGT come from the germline V gene. The CDR3 bases are TGTGCCAGCAGTTACCGAATCGCGGGGGTCTACGAGCAGTACTTC. Its protein product is CASSYRIAGVYEQYF.

This clonotype was counted between two and nine times. The chain couples TRBV5-6 to TRBJ2-1; 9 bases match TRBD1. From germline, CDR1 is SGHDT and CDR2 YYEEEE. This CDR3 has 14 amino acids. After removal of 4 bases from V and 4 bases from J, the junction contained 3 bases not matched to a gene. The CDR3 nucleotides read TGTGCCAGCAGCCAGGGGACAGGGTACAATGAGCAGTTCTTC. Protein sequence: CASSQGTGYNEQFF.

The chain uses TRBV13 and TRBJ2-3; D unclear. The CDR3 loop spans 13 amino acids. Germline V gives CDR1 PRHDT, CDR2 FYEKMQ (reference sequence). V was shortened by 0 bases and J by 4 bases, with 5 bases between the two germline ends. The CDR3 loop reads CASSLGVPDTQYF. The CDR3 nucleotides read TGTGCCAGCAGCTTAGGGGTCCCAGATACGCAGTATTTT.

This clonotype has only a few counts. V is TRBV6-1 and J is TRBJ2-1; 13 bases are a match to TRBD2. The germline gives CDR1 MNHNS, CDR2 SASEGT. There are 14 residues in the CDR3. The junction had 6 bases not matched to a gene; V was cut back by 10 bases and J by 6 bases. The CDR3 coding sequence is TGTGCCACTTCGGGACTAGCGGGATTCAATGAGCAGTTCTTC. It codes for CATSGLAGFNEQFF.

This clonotype was counted only a few times. The chain has TRBV5-1 and TRBJ1-2; no definite D call. V lost 0 bases and J 7 bases, leaving 13 bases between the germline ends. The germline V gene has CDR1 SGHRS and CDR2 YFSETQ. The CDR3 runs 14 residues. This CDR3 is CASSLEPDLGGYTF. CDR3 nucleotides: TGCGCCAGCAGCTTGGAACCGGATCTTGGTGGCTACACCTTC.

By sample share, this clonotype is medium-sized. This chain uses TRBV25-1 with TRBJ2-1; either TRBD1 or TRBD2 may supply D (6 bases each). CDR3 size: 13 residues. Germline V gene data show CDR1 as MGHDK and CDR2 as SYGVNS. Trimming took 2 bases from V and 8 from J, leaving 10 bases between them. The CDR3 is CASSERGEHEQFF. CDR3 nucleotide sequence: TGTGCCAGCAGTGAAAGGGGGGAACATGAGCAGTTCTTC.

The chain recombines TRBV7-2 with TRBJ2-2; D gene unclear. V was shortened by 1 base and J by 0 bases, with 12 bases between the two germline ends. The CDR3 length is 17 residues. CDR1 SGHTA and CDR2 FQGNSA come from the germline V gene. Here the CDR3 DNA reads TGTGCCAGCAGCTTAGAAGGCAGGACCGCGAACACCGGGGAGCTGTTTTTT. Amino acid sequence: CASSLEGRTANTGELFF.

This rearrangement joins TRBV4-1 to TRBJ1-2, with TRBD1 matching 11 bases. Germline CDR1 reads MGHRA; CDR2 reads YSYEKL. Losses at the gene ends were 4 bases for V and 5 bases for J; bases not matched to a gene: 6. The CDR3 loop spans 15 amino acids. Here the CDR3 reads CASSLRGQGAYGYTF. The CDR3 DNA is TGCGCCAGCAGCCTACGAGGACAGGGGGCTTATGGCTACACCTTC.

The chain couples TRBV4-3 to TRBJ1-5; D is ambiguous. Germline loops: CDR1 LGHNA, CDR2 YSLEER. V was clipped by 5 bases and J by 0 bases, with 8 bases between them. The CDR3 covers 14 residues. CDR3 in DNA: TGCGCCAGCAGCTTGCTGGGTAGCAATCAGCCCCAGCATTTT. Its protein product is CASSLLGSNQPQHF.

The rearrangement joins TRBV9 to TRBJ2-5, with unresolved D. Germline CDR1 and CDR2: SGDLS and YYNGEE. The CDR3 runs 13 residues. Deletions cut 4 bases from V and 5 bases from J, with 12 bases between. CDR3 in amino acids: CASSQVPAETQYF. The CDR3 region has the DNA TGTGCCAGCAGCCAAGTCCCTGCCGAGACCCAGTACTTC.

Sample share makes this clonotype medium-sized. The CDR3, as DNA: TGCAGCGTTGTGGGAGTACGGGGCGGGGAGCTGTTTTTT. Residues: CSVVGVRGGELFF. This chain connects TRBV29-1 to TRBJ2-2, with a possible D match to TRBD2 (5 bases). The germline CDR1 and CDR2 sequences are SQVTM and ANQGSEA. Deletions cut 4 bases from V and 7 bases from J, with 13 bases between. This CDR3 is 13 amino acids long.

J is TRBJ2-3 and V is TRBV10-3; TRBD2 aligns across 10 bases. The CDR3 is made up of 15 amino acids. Looked up from germline, CDR1 is ENHRY and CDR2 is SYGVKD. Trimming removed 6 bases from V and 1 base from J; junction bases left unmatched: 4. The CDR3 DNA reads TGTGCCATCAGCCCTAGCGGGAGAGGCACAGATACGCAGTATTTT. Its translation is CAISPSGRGTDTQYF.

This clonotype was counted a few times. This chain connects TRBV5-6 to TRBJ2-5; D is uncertain. Germline assignment: CDR1 SGHDT and CDR2 YYEEEE. Deletions cut 6 bases from V and 7 bases from J, with 16 bases between. The CDR3 loop spans 13 amino acids. Here the CDR3 reads CASTDAGMGTQYF. For the CDR3, the DNA is TGTGCCAGCACCGATGCAGGAATGGGGACCCAGTACTTC.

This clonotype was observed a handful of times. The rearrangement uses TRBV6-6 and TRBJ2-1, with 11 positions matching TRBD2. The CDR3 contains 16 residues. After removal of 7 bases from V and 1 base from J, the junction contained 6 bases not matched to a gene. CDR1 is MNHNY and CDR2 is SVGAGI in the germline V gene (reference sequence). CDR3 amino acids: CASNHRTSGSYNEQFF. The CDR3 DNA reads TGTGCCAGCAACCACCGGACTAGCGGGTCCTACAATGAGCAGTTCTTC.

The rearrangement joins TRBV6-6 to TRBJ1-2, with TRBD1 identical over 10 bases. In germline, CDR1 is MNHNY, CDR2 SVGAGI (reference sequence). J lost 4 bases, V lost 5 bases, and 4 bases had no gene match. The CDR3 contains 14 residues. CDR3: CASSTDRGTYGYTF. As DNA, the CDR3 is TGTGCCAGCAGTACGGACAGGGGGACCTATGGCTACACCTTC.

The rearrangement links TRBV7-8 to TRBJ1-5, with D tentatively TRBD1 (5 bases). CDR3 size: 14 residues. CDR1 and CDR2 from the germline V gene are SGHVS and FQNEAQ. V lost 1 base to trimming and J lost 1 base, with 5 bases between them. The CDR3 bases are TGTGCCAGCAGCTTAGAGGGGAGCAATCAGCCCCAGCATTTT. Translating it yields CASSLEGSNQPQHF. The full variable domain, with the rest looked up from reference TRBV7-8 and TRBJ1-5, is GAGVSQSPRYKVAKRGQDVALRCDPISGHVSLFWYQQALGQGPEFLTYFQNEAQLDKSGLPSDRFFAERPEGSVSTLKIQRTQQEDSAVYLCASSLEGSNQPQHFGDGTRLSIL.